This T cell receptor (beta chain) is from a study of human versus mouse CDR3 diversity and MHC coevolution. Study as a whole: Reportedly, immunoSEQ detects one in 200,000 T cells with minimized PCR bias. Whole-study findings and limits: On average, humans showed more CDR3 deletions and insertions than mice. By iCHAO1, human TCR beta clonotypes numbered roughly 1.7 million, the most. Clonal inequality was lowest in most of the three human donors.

Profiling relied on immunoSEQ multiplex PCR, and the TCRdb table lists in-frame clones only, not all of them. Of about 60,000 clones listed, around 94% are singletons. A word on this clone: What it recognizes is unknown.

Germline lookup yields CDR1 SEHNR and CDR2 FQNEAQ (reference sequence). The CDR3 is 14 residues long. Between the trimmed V and J ends, which lost 5 bases and 2 bases, there was a span of 11 bases. This sequence was found in a person between 60 and 70 years old in good health. The V gene is TRBV7-9, the J gene TRBJ2-3, with D maybe TRBD1 (6 bases). Input material: naive CD4+ T cells from blood. Indicated subset: CD45RO-negative CD62L-positive naive CD4 T cells. CDR3 loop: CASSPRQATDTQYF. The CDR3 DNA sequence: TGTGCCAGCAGCCCACGACAGGCCACAGATACGCAGTATTTT.